A single sample is the source of the 2 T cell receptor beta chains below, sequenced in a study of blood T cell repertoires in COVID-19. TCRdb's table, derived via immunoSEQ multiplex PCR, lists solely in-frame clones and lacks some. The sample consists of 200,000 to 250,000 clones, 82% of them appearing once. The sequenced sample was PBMCs or T cells enriched from blood (not recorded which). These receptors were taken from a woman aged 55-69 years who had recovered from COVID-19.

The chain employs TRBV6-4 and TRBJ2-7; 11 bases fit TRBD1. J lost 2 bases, V lost 9 bases, and 21 bases had no gene match. Germline values: CDR1 MRHNA, CDR2 SNTAGT. This CDR3 has 19 residues. In nucleotides, the CDR3 is TGTGCCAGACCGAGTGGGGACAGGGGGTCGTTAGCGGAGACCTACGAGCAGTACTTC. Encoded protein: CARPSGDRGSLAETYEQYF.

This chain links TRBV9 with TRBJ2-5; D possibly corresponds to TRBD2 (7 bases). Trimming took 0 bases from V and 5 from J, leaving 17 bases between them. The CDR3 sequence is 16 residues long. Germline V gene data show CDR1 as SGDLS and CDR2 as YYNGEE. CDR3 in amino acids: CASSVAGRGAYETQYF. The DNA of the CDR3 is TGTGCCAGCAGCGTAGCGGGACGGGGGGCATACGAGACCCAGTACTTC.